This record concerns one T cell receptor (beta chain) sequence. As yet, its antigen is unknown. This entry is derived from a study of cytomegalovirus exposure and HLA in healthy donors. Regarding the study as a whole: Later findings reportedly placed an Asian-associated ancestry cluster below the roughly 700-donor mean for N-insertions. With further analysis later on, most CMV-associated TCR beta chains appeared HLA-restricted.

The V and J ends lost 4 bases and 8 bases, in that order; junction bases with no gene match: 7. The germline V gene encodes CDR1 MNHEY and CDR2 SVGAGI. The CDR3 runs to 13 residues. With 60 Vbeta and 13 Jbeta primers, the PCR was carried out. Method: immunoSEQ multiplex PCR; TCRdb's copy keeps in-frame clones and lacks some. The sample has over 200,000 clones, and its top ten clones hold over 0.75%. The donors (healthy individuals) were bone marrow donors. This rearrangement joins TRBV6-5 to TRBJ1-2; TRBD1 aligns across 7 bases. The TCR was taken from a woman aged 25 to 39 in good health and CMV-seropositive. The sequencing sample was made of PBMCs. This CDR3 is CASSSTGNGGYTF. The DNA of the CDR3 is TGTGCCAGCAGTTCGACAGGGAACGGGGGCTACACCTTC.